This TCR beta chain was captured in a study of yellow fever vaccine responses in identical twins. CDR1 is MNHNS and CDR2 is SASEGT in the germline V gene. The CDR3 is 14 amino acids. The ends lost 8 bases at V and 3 bases at J; junction bases unmatched: 6. This clonotype was observed a few times. Its antigen is undetermined. TCRdb redid the calling of the RT-PCR reads with MiXCR, one entry per CDR3 protein. The sample has nearly 3,500 distinct CDR3 sequences, approximately 81% seen once; the top ten hold 2.7%. Study findings and constraints: Twins showed a vaccine T cell response that reportedly seemed partly convergent, partly personalized.

The sequence came from a woman in her late teens or twenties who received the yellow fever vaccine. V gene TRBV6-1 combines with J gene TRBJ1-5; 8 nucleotides agree with TRBD1. Specimen: T cells from blood (PBMCs), unsorted or a sorted subset (not recorded which), collected before or after yellow fever vaccination (not recorded which). The CDR3, as DNA: TGTGCCAGCCGGGGGACAGGAGCCAATCAGCCCCAGCATTTT. Translated: CASRGTGANQPQHF.